These 8 T cell receptor beta chains came from one sample sequenced in a study of CD8 T cells in Susac syndrome. Random hexamers were used to reverse transcribe the RNA input (about 0.5 to 1 ug). Each CDR3 protein is one row after TCRdb ran MiXCR on the immunoSEQ multiplex PCR reads. The repertoire holds about 210,000 distinct CDR3 sequences, approximately 95% seen once, with 0.1% in the top ten. The sequenced sample consisted of CD4+ T cells from PBMCs. These receptors originate from a human donor in good health.

The chain employs TRBV12-3 or TRBV12-4 and TRBJ2-4; 10 bases agree with TRBD1. V was pared by 10 bases and J by 0 bases, with 12 bases of the junction left unmatched. The CDR3 contains 17 residues. The CDR3 nucleotides read TGTGCCACCACGTCCCGGGACAGGGGTTTAGCCAAAAACATTCAGTACTTC. As protein: CATTSRDRGLAKNIQYF.

This clonotype was detected only once. This chain joins TRBV11-2 and TRBJ2-5, with D perhaps matching TRBD2 (5 bases). CDR3 length: 15 residues. V shed 4 bases and J shed 5 bases, with 17 bases lying between them. Germline V CDR1 and CDR2: SGHAT, FQNNGV. The CDR3 is CASSSLRGSRETQYF. CDR3 nucleotide sequence: TGTGCCAGCAGCTCTCTACGTGGGAGTAGGGAGACCCAGTACTTC.

The chain employs TRBV9 and TRBJ2-3; TRBD1 agrees at 7 bases. The CDR3 length is 15 residues. Trimming cost V 1 base and J 2 bases; bases outside gene matches: 4. Germline V CDR1 and CDR2: SGDLS, YYNGEE. The CDR3 loop reads CASSVLQGDTDTQYF. The CDR3 DNA reads TGTGCCAGCAGCGTACTTCAGGGGGACACAGATACGCAGTATTTT.

The rearrangement joins TRBV4-1 to TRBJ2-3; 8 nucleotides line up with TRBD2. Germline lookup yields CDR1 MGHRA and CDR2 YSYEKL. The length of the CDR3 is 17 residues. V shed 0 bases and J 6 bases; nucleotides not matched to a gene: 11. CDR3 DNA sequence: TGCGCCAGCAGCCAAGATCGCGGGGGGATCCCCTTCGATACGCAGTATTTT. It encodes CASSQDRGGIPFDTQYF.

The rearrangement links TRBV6-2 or TRBV6-3 to TRBJ2-7, with 8 bases lining up with TRBD2. Germline CDR1 and CDR2: MNHEY and SVGEGT. CDR3 length: 14 residues. V was pared by 5 bases and J by 6 bases, with 9 bases of the junction left unmatched. CDR3 protein: CASSPGLARFEQYV. As DNA, the CDR3 is TGTGCCAGCAGTCCCGGACTAGCAAGGTTCGAGCAGTACGTC.

The chain employs TRBV6-6 and TRBJ2-4; D perhaps matches TRBD2 (6 bases). This CDR3 is built from 14 residues. Germline-derived CDR1 and CDR2 are MNHNY and SVGAGI (reference sequence). Between the trimmed V and J ends, which lost 11 bases and 1 base, there was a span of 15 bases. In DNA, the CDR3 is TGTGCCTCTCGGGACTCCCAGGCCAAAAACATTCAGTACTTC. It yields the protein CASRDSQAKNIQYF.

The genes are TRBV20-1 and TRBJ1-1; D unresolved. The ends were cut back, 6 bases at V and 1 base at J, with 18 bases in the middle. The CDR3 totals 15 residues. Germline CDR1 and CDR2: DFQATT and SNEGSKA (reference sequence). CDR3: CSARPPPTPNTEAFF. The CDR3 coding sequence is TGCAGTGCCCGACCCCCCCCGACACCGAACACTGAAGCTTTCTTT.

The chain carries TRBV20-1 and TRBJ1-5; TRBD1 matches 8 bases. CDR3 size: 17 residues. Germline V gene sequence: CDR1 DFQATT, CDR2 SNEGSKA (reference sequence). The trim removed 5 bases at V and 1 base at J, leaving 13 bases unmatched. This CDR3 is CSAGWTGLGESNQPQHF. The CDR3 bases are TGCAGTGCTGGGTGGACAGGGCTGGGGGAAAGCAATCAGCCCCAGCATTTT.